Below, 16 T cell receptor beta chains from the same sample are listed, as sequenced in a study of T cell changes during pregnancy in multiple sclerosis. The method was immunoSEQ multiplex PCR; TCRdb's version includes in-frame clones alone and lacks a portion of them. The sample shows 85,000 to 100,000 clones, 92% of them seen only once. The sequencing here drew on peripheral blood, taken in the first trimester of pregnancy. The receptor source for this set is a female donor with multiple sclerosis, enrolled in a pregnancy study.

V usage is TRBV7-9 and J usage is TRBJ2-1; TRBD1 is a possible D gene (5 bases). This CDR3 comprises 15 residues. Deletions cut 5 bases from V and 5 bases from J, with 16 bases between. Per germline, CDR1 SEHNR and CDR2 FQNEAQ (reference sequence). The CDR3 nucleotides read TGTGCCAGCAGCCGTGGGCAGGGCAAACACAATGAGCAGTTCTTC. Translation gives CASSRGQGKHNEQFF.

This chain connects TRBV4-3 to TRBJ2-7; D possibly corresponds to TRBD2 (6 bases). The germline V gene has CDR1 LGHNA and CDR2 YSLEER. CDR3 length: 16 amino acids. V was clipped by 4 bases and J by 0 bases, with 16 bases between them. In DNA form, the CDR3 reads TGCGCCAGCAGCCGGGGGGTGAGCGCTACCTCCTACGAGCAGTACTTC. This gives the protein CASSRGVSATSYEQYF.

The chain joins TRBV28 to TRBJ2-7; TRBD2 might be the D (6 bases). CDR3 length: 11 residues. Germline values: CDR1 MDHEN, CDR2 SYDVKM. V lost 6 bases and J lost 10, with 13 bases in between. Here the CDR3 reads CASRSPSEQYF. The CDR3 DNA reads TGTGCCAGCAGATCTCCTAGCGAACAGTACTTC.

J is TRBJ1-2 and V is TRBV20-1; tentative D call: TRBD1 (5 bases). The germline V gene encodes CDR1 DFQATT and CDR2 SNEGSKA (reference sequence). V shed 8 bases and J shed 8 bases, with 15 bases lying between them. The CDR3 contains 11 residues. The CDR3 region is CSSRRGGGYTF. The DNA of the CDR3 is TGCAGTTCTCGTCGTGGGGGGGGCTACACCTTC.

The genes are TRBV6-5 and TRBJ2-7; D is possibly TRBD1 (6 bases). Trimming took off 0 bases at V and 3 bases at J, with 12 bases between the two ends. CDR3 length: 15 amino acids. Germline V CDR1 and CDR2: MNHEY, SVGAGI. This chain's CDR3 is CASSYSRTANYEQYF. Here the CDR3 DNA reads TGTGCCAGCAGTTACTCGAGGACAGCCAACTACGAGCAGTACTTC.

This chain joins TRBV5-6 and TRBJ1-1; tentative D call: TRBD1 (5 bases). V was pared by 7 bases and J by 3 bases, with 19 bases between. The germline V gene encodes CDR1 SGHDT and CDR2 YYEEEE. This CDR3 spans 15 amino acids. CDR3 sequence: CASLPGGGRHTEAFF. CDR3 bases: TGTGCCAGCCTCCCCGGGGGGGGGAGGCACACTGAAGCTTTCTTT. The variable domain in full, completed from reference TRBV5-6 and TRBJ1-1, reads DAGVTQSPTHLIKTRGQQVTLRCSPKSGHDTVSWYQQALGQGPQFIFQYYEEEERQRGNFPDRFSGHQFPNYSSELNVNALLLGDSALYLCASLPGGGRHTEAFFGQGTRLTVV.

This chain connects TRBV28 to TRBJ1-1; D is perhaps TRBD1 (5 bases). Germline CDR1 reads MDHEN; CDR2 reads SYDVKM. The CDR3 is made up of 13 amino acids. Trimming cost V 7 bases and J 0 bases, with 9 bases left between them. CDR3 sequence (DNA): TGTGCCAGCATCGGACATATGAACACTGAAGCTTTCTTT. It is translated as CASIGHMNTEAFF.

This clone was found once. The chain recombines TRBV5-1 with TRBJ2-7; the D gene is possibly TRBD1 (6 bases). V lost 0 bases, J lost 4 bases, and 20 bases lay in between. The CDR3 is 17 amino acids. The germline V gene encodes CDR1 SGHRS and CDR2 YFSETQ. CDR3 coding DNA: TGCGCCAGCAGCTTGGCTGCGATTTTGGGGACACAGTACGAGCAGTACTTC. Residues: CASSLAAILGTQYEQYF.

A few counts support this clone. The rearrangement links TRBV6-1 to TRBJ1-5; 10 bases match TRBD1. After removal of 5 bases from V and 5 bases from J, the junction contained 6 bases not matched to a gene. In germline, CDR1 is MNHNS, CDR2 SASEGT. The CDR3 extends over 15 amino acids. CDR3 nucleotides: TGTGCCAGCAGTTGGACAGGGGGACAGGATCAGCCCCAGCATTTT. This gives the protein CASSWTGGQDQPQHF.

V and J are TRBV25-1 and TRBJ2-3; 14 bases are shared with TRBD2. V was clipped by 3 bases and J by 2 bases; unmatched bases: 1. The CDR3 is 16 amino acids. CDR1 is MGHDK and CDR2 is SYGVNS in the germline V gene. The CDR3 nucleotides read TGTGCCAGCAGTGAGGGACTAGCGGGAGTCACAGATACGCAGTATTTT. Encoded protein: CASSEGLAGVTDTQYF. The full variable domain, completed using reference TRBV25-1 and TRBJ2-3, is EADIYQTPRYLVIGTGKKITLECSQTMGHDKMYWYQQDPGMELHLIHYSYGVNSTEKGDLSSESTVSRIRTEHFPLTLESARPSHTSQYLCASSEGLAGVTDTQYFGPGTRLTVL.

The rearrangement joins TRBV18 to TRBJ2-1, with D uncertain. The CDR3 has 11 residues. Trimming took off 3 bases at V and 7 bases at J, with 4 bases between the two ends. Germline CDR1 is KGHSH and CDR2 is LQKENI. The CDR3 DNA is TGTGCCAGCTCACCCAATAATGAGCAGTTCTTC. It specifies CASSPNNEQFF.

The rearrangement joins TRBV2 to TRBJ2-1, with D unresolved. Germline V gives CDR1 SNHLY, CDR2 FYNNEI. V was shortened by 1 base and J by 8 bases, with 12 bases between the two germline ends. The CDR3 has 14 residues. This chain's CDR3 is CASSEVAGQDEQFF. CDR3 nucleotides: TGTGCCAGCAGTGAAGTGGCAGGTCAGGATGAGCAGTTCTTC. Looking up the rest from reference TRBV2 and TRBJ2-1 gives the full variable domain: EPEVTQTPSHQVTQMGQEVILRCVPISNHLYFYWYRQILGQKVEFLVSFYNNEISEKSEIFDDQFSVERPDGSNFTLKIRSTKLEDSAMYFCASSEVAGQDEQFFGPGTRLTVL.

This clone was seen a single time. The V and J genes are TRBV29-1 and TRBJ1-2; D perhaps matches TRBD1 (5 bases). The length of the CDR3 is 12 residues. Germline V CDR1 and CDR2: SQVTM, ANQGSEA. V was trimmed by 4 bases and J by 2 bases, leaving 8 bases between them. Here the CDR3 reads CSVVRGNYGYTF. CDR3 nucleotide sequence: TGCAGCGTTGTAAGGGGCAACTATGGCTACACCTTC.

V gene TRBV10-2 combines with J gene TRBJ1-6; 9 bases are shared with TRBD1. The V and J ends lost 0 bases and 7 bases, in that order; junction bases with no gene match: 4. Looked up from germline, CDR1 is WSHSY and CDR2 is SAAADI. CDR3 size: 16 residues. The CDR3 is CASSESDGTGNSPLHF. The CDR3 DNA reads TGCGCCAGCAGTGAGTCGGACGGGACAGGGAATTCACCCCTCCACTTT.

The chain joins TRBV30 to TRBJ1-2; 8 bases line up with TRBD1. Germline V gene sequence: CDR1 GTSNPN, CDR2 SVGIG (reference sequence). Losses at the gene ends were 0 bases for V and 7 bases for J; bases not matched to a gene: 4. This CDR3 comprises 13 residues. CDR3 amino acids: CAWSVGTGFGYTF. DNA of the CDR3: TGTGCCTGGAGTGTAGGGACAGGCTTTGGCTACACCTTC. Filled out from reference TRBV30 and TRBJ1-2, the complete variable domain reads SQTIHQWPATLVQPVGSPLSLECTVEGTSNPNLYWYRQAAGRGLQLLFYSVGIGQISSEVPQNLSASRPQDRQFILSSKKLLLSDSGFYLCAWSVGTGFGYTFGSGTRLTVV.

This clone has a single count. The chain uses TRBV18 and TRBJ2-1; a weak D match, TRBD2 (5 bases). Trimming took off 2 bases at V and 10 bases at J, with 12 bases between the two ends. This CDR3 contains 13 residues. Germline V lookup: CDR1 KGHSH, CDR2 LQKENI. The CDR3 protein is CASSPRLIYEQFF. The CDR3 DNA follows: TGTGCCAGCTCACCAAGACTAATCTACGAGCAGTTCTTC.